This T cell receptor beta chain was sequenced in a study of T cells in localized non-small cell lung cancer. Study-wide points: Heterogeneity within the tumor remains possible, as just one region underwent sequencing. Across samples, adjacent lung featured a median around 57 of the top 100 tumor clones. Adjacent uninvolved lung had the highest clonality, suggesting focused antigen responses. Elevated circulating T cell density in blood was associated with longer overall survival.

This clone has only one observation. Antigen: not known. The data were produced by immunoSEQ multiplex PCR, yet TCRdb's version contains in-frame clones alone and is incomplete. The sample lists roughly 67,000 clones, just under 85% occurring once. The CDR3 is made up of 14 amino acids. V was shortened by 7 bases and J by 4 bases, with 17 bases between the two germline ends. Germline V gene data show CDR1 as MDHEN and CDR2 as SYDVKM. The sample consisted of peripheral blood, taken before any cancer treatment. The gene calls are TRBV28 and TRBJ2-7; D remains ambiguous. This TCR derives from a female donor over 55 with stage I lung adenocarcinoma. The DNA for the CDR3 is TGTGCCAGCACCTCCTCTTCCAGGTTTTACGAGCAGTACTTC. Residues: CASTSSSRFYEQYF. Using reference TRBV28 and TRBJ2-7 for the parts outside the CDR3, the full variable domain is DVKVTQSSRYLVKRTGEKVFLECVQDMDHENMFWYRQDPGLGLRLIYFSYDVKMKEKGDIPEGYSVSREKKERFSLILESASTNQTSMYLCASTSSSRFYEQYFGPGTRLTVT.